The rows below give T cell receptor beta chains drawn from one sample of a study of OX40 agonist ivuxolimab in advanced cancers. TCRdb's copy holds only in-frame clones and misses some; the assay was immunoSEQ multiplex PCR. The table has more than 40,000 clones, over 75% seen once. Sequenced material: CD4+ or CD8+ T cells sorted from blood, taken in a trial of the OX40 agonist ivuxolimab. These receptors originate from an adult with an advanced solid tumor such as melanoma, head and neck, liver or kidney cancer. The CDR3 runs from the conserved cysteine through the conserved F or W. D genes are given only for firm matches. Clone size is shown for a subset of rows, as once, few, many or a class of expanded clone.

V gene	D gene	J gene	clone size	CDR3 protein	CDR3 DNA
TRBV19	-	TRBJ2-1	-	CASSTSGTNYEQFF	TGTGCCAGTAGTACGTCCGGGACAAATTATGAGCAGTTCTTC
TRBV11-3	TRBD2	TRBJ2-2	-	CASSVGLAGGPVLGTGELFF	TGTGCCAGCAGCGTCGGACTAGCGGGAGGGCCGGTCTTAGGAACCGGGGAGCTGTTTTTT
TRBV4-2	-	TRBJ2-7	-	CASSQTVANYEQYF	TGTGCCAGCAGCCAGACGGTCGCGAACTACGAGCAGTACTTC
TRBV27	TRBD1	TRBJ2-7	once	CASSFGTGYEQYF	TGTGCCAGCAGTTTTGGGACAGGCTACGAGCAGTACTTC
TRBV6-1	-	TRBJ1-1	once	CASSEKANTEAFF	TGTGCCAGCAGTGAAAAGGCGAACACTGAAGCTTTCTTT
TRBV11-2	-	TRBJ2-2	-	CASSLLGRDTGELFF	TGTGCCAGCAGCTTATTGGGTCGGGACACCGGGGAGCTGTTTTTT
TRBV6-5	-	TRBJ1-5	-	CASSYQDNQPQHF	TGTGCCAGCAGTTACCAAGACAATCAGCCCCAGCATTTT
TRBV9	-	TRBJ2-7	-	CASSVAGAGPYEQYF	TGTGCCAGCAGCGTAGCTGGGGCAGGCCCCTACGAGCAGTACTTC
TRBV7-9	TRBD2	TRBJ2-1	-	CASSRLGLAGAHNEQFF	TGTGCCAGCAGCCGCTTGGGACTAGCGGGAGCCCACAATGAGCAGTTCTTC
TRBV6-6	-	TRBJ2-2	-	CASSYGASGELFF	TGTGCCAGCAGTTACGGAGCATCCGGGGAGCTGTTTTTT
TRBV7-7	-	TRBJ2-7	-	CASSHDAGYEQYF	TGTGCTAGCAGCCATGATGCGGGTTACGAGCAGTACTTC
TRBV5-6	-	TRBJ1-4	-	CASSLLATNEKLFF	TGTGCCAGCAGCTTGCTTGCAACTAATGAAAAACTGTTTTTT
TRBV29-1	-	TRBJ2-7	-	CSVVGDRSYEQYF	TGCAGCGTTGTGGGTGACAGATCCTACGAGCAGTACTTC
TRBV7-2	-	TRBJ2-1	-	CASREYNEQFF	TGTGCCAGCAGAGAATACAATGAGCAGTTCTTC
TRBV4-3	TRBD1	TRBJ1-5	-	CASSQGDSTNQPQHF	TGCGCCAGCAGCCAAGGGGACAGCACAAATCAGCCCCAGCATTTT
TRBV6-5	-	TRBJ2-5	once	CASSYIAGQETQYF	TGTGCCAGCAGTTACATTGCGGGGCAAGAGACCCAGTACTTC
TRBV27	-	TRBJ2-7	-	CASSLWQVSSYEQYF	TGTGCCAGCAGTTTATGGCAGGTTAGCTCTTACGAGCAGTACTTC
TRBV7-2	-	TRBJ1-2	-	CASSLEAGNYGYTF	TGTGCCAGCAGCTTAGAAGCAGGGAACTATGGCTACACCTTC
TRBV28	-	TRBJ2-7	-	CACGTTSYEQYF	TGTGCCTGTGGGACAACTTCCTACGAGCAGTACTTC
TRBV5-8	-	TRBJ2-7	-	CASSLGLPSSYEQYF	TGTGCCAGCAGCTTGGGACTCCCCTCCTCCTACGAGCAGTACTTC
TRBV6-6	-	TRBJ2-1	medium-sized	CASSYAQGGGQFF	TGTGCCAGCAGTTACGCACAGGGCGGTGGGCAGTTCTTC
TRBV7-9	-	TRBJ2-1	-	CASSLSSGEESYNEQFF	TGTGCCAGCAGCTTATCGTCAGGGGAGGAATCCTACAATGAGCAGTTCTTC
TRBV5-6	TRBD1	TRBJ2-6	-	CGTGVQPSGANVLTF	TGTGGAACAGGGGTACAACCATCTGGGGCCAACGTCCTGACTTTC